This entry lists 27 T cell receptor beta chains sequenced from one sample in a study of shared clonotypes between healthy human individuals. Positive CCR7 selection of CD45RO-negative cells yielded the naive CD8 cells, and terminally differentiated effector memory CD45RA+ cells were excluded. The data were produced by immunoSEQ multiplex PCR, yet TCRdb's version contains in-frame clones alone and is incomplete. Of approximately 600,000 clones detected, approximately 95% appear once; the ten largest clones hold approximately 0.11%. The specimen sequenced was naive CD8+ T cells sorted from blood. The receptor set was obtained from a woman aged 25 to 39 in good health.

This clone was found once. The chain is built from TRBV9 and TRBJ2-7, with TRBD2 matching over 7 bases. Looked up from germline, CDR1 is SGDLS and CDR2 is YYNGEE. The CDR3 sequence is 14 residues long. Losses at the gene ends were 7 bases for V and 5 bases for J; bases not matched to a gene: 12. Here the CDR3 DNA reads TGTGCCAGCGGAAACTCGTGGGAGGGCCACGAGCAGTACTTC. This gives the protein CASGNSWEGHEQYF.

V gene TRBV6-1 combines with J gene TRBJ2-5, with D perhaps TRBD2 (7 bases). The CDR3 covers 17 residues. Trimming took off 1 base at V and 1 base at J, with 16 bases between the two ends. Germline V gene data show CDR1 as MNHNS and CDR2 as SASEGT. The CDR3 DNA follows: TGTGCCAGCAGTGAAGACCTGGGGGGGCTCCCCCAAGAGACCCAGTACTTC. It is translated as CASSEDLGGLPQETQYF.

The rearrangement joins TRBV15 to TRBJ2-3; D not resolved. The germline V gene encodes CDR1 LNHNV and CDR2 YYDKDF (reference sequence). V lost 0 bases and J lost 5, with 6 bases in between. The CDR3 contains 13 residues. CDR3 amino acids: CATSRDPIDTQYF. The CDR3, as DNA: TGTGCCACCAGCAGAGATCCCATAGATACGCAGTATTTT.

This sequence joins TRBV5-1 and TRBJ2-7; 8 bases are a match to TRBD2. This CDR3 is 16 amino acids long. Losses at the gene ends were 0 bases for V and 1 base for J; bases not matched to a gene: 6. CDR1 and CDR2 from the germline V gene are SGHRS and YFSETQ. This CDR3 is CASSLASGPGSYEQYF. In DNA, the CDR3 is TGCGCCAGCAGCTTGGCTAGCGGGCCTGGTTCCTACGAGCAGTACTTC.

The V call is TRBV28, the J call TRBJ2-4, with D uncertain. The CDR3 is made up of 17 amino acids. Germline loops: CDR1 MDHEN, CDR2 SYDVKM. Trimming took 3 bases from V and 0 from J, leaving 15 bases between them. For the CDR3, the DNA is TGTGCCAGCAGTTTGGCCCTGACTTCGCTAGCCAAAAACATTCAGTACTTC. Protein sequence: CASSLALTSLAKNIQYF. The full variable domain, rest sourced from reference TRBV28 and TRBJ2-4, is DVKVTQSSRYLVKRTGEKVFLECVQDMDHENMFWYRQDPGLGLRLIYFSYDVKMKEKGDIPEGYSVSREKKERFSLILESASTNQTSMYLCASSLALTSLAKNIQYFGAGTRLSVL.

This sequence joins TRBV19 and TRBJ2-5; 13 positions match TRBD2. Matching the DNA end better, TRBJ2-7 makes the J call doubtful. Germline V gives CDR1 LNHDA, CDR2 SQIVND (reference sequence). The CDR3 has 14 amino acids. CDR3 coding DNA: TGTGCCAGAGACCTCGGACTAGCGGGAGACGAGCAGTACTTC. Translated: CARDLGLAGDEQYF.

The rearrangement links TRBV13 to TRBJ2-1; the D is unclear. Trimming cost V 0 bases and J 1 base, with 4 bases left between them. Germline V gene lookup returns CDR1 PRHDT and CDR2 FYEKMQ (reference sequence). The CDR3 is made up of 14 amino acids. The DNA of the CDR3 is TGTGCCAGCAGCTTAGGGAGATCCTACAATGAGCAGTTCTTC. This codes for CASSLGRSYNEQFF. Using reference TRBV13 and TRBJ2-1 for the parts outside the CDR3, the full variable domain is AAGVIQSPRHLIKEKRETATLKCYPIPRHDTVYWYQQGPGQDPQFLISFYEKMQSDKGSIPDRFSAQQFSDYHSELNMSSLELGDSALYFCASSLGRSYNEQFFGPGTRLTVL.

With respect to this clone: The same CDR3 also results from other DNA sequences found in this sample. This chain joins TRBV27 and TRBJ2-1; D ambiguous. There are 12 residues in the CDR3. Germline V gene data show CDR1 as MNHEY and CDR2 as SMNVEV (reference sequence). V lost 6 bases and J 1 base, leaving 4 bases between the germline ends. In DNA form, the CDR3 reads TGTGCCAGCAGGGGTTCCTACAATGAGCAGTTCTTC. Translation gives CASRGSYNEQFF.

The chain couples TRBV6-5 to TRBJ2-1; 10 bases agree with TRBD2. CDR3 length: 16 amino acids. Germline values: CDR1 MNHEY, CDR2 SVGAGI. V shed 1 base and J 7 bases; nucleotides not matched to a gene: 7. The CDR3 is CASSYYEGTSVNEQFF. In DNA form, the CDR3 reads TGTGCCAGCAGTTACTATGAGGGGACTAGCGTGAATGAGCAGTTCTTC.

The V call is TRBV6-5, the J call TRBJ1-5; D remains unclear. The CDR3 contains 12 residues. The V gene's germline CDR1 is MNHEY and CDR2 SVGAGI. The V end was cut by 4 bases, the J end by 5 bases, with 6 bases between. CDR3 sequence reads: CASSSTYQPQHF. The CDR3 nucleotides are TGTGCCAGCAGTTCCACATATCAGCCCCAGCATTTT.

This chain joins TRBV10-3 and TRBJ2-5; weak D call: TRBD2 (5 bases). The germline V gene encodes CDR1 ENHRY and CDR2 SYGVKD. CDR3 length: 13 amino acids. Trimming pared 6 bases from V and 1 base from J, leaving 9 bases between. CDR3 region: CAIRPDFQETQYF. Written as DNA, the CDR3 is TGTGCCATCAGACCGGACTTCCAAGAGACCCAGTACTTC.

V usage is TRBV15 and J usage is TRBJ2-3; D may correspond to TRBD1 or TRBD2 (5 bases each). Germline lookup yields CDR1 LNHNV and CDR2 YYDKDF (reference sequence). CDR3 length: 16 residues. Trimming removed 0 bases at V and 2 bases at J, with 12 bases between. The DNA for the CDR3 is TGTGCCACCAGCAGAGAATTGTTGGGGGACACAGATACGCAGTATTTT. It yields the protein CATSRELLGDTDTQYF.

This chain connects TRBV5-4 to TRBJ2-7; weak D call: TRBD1 (5 bases). Germline lookup yields CDR1 SGHNT and CDR2 YYREEE (reference sequence). The CDR3 has 13 residues. Trimming removed 2 bases at V and 3 bases at J, with 9 bases between. Written as DNA, the CDR3 is TGTGCCAGCAGCTTCTCCCAGGGCTACGAGCAGTACTTC. It specifies CASSFSQGYEQYF.

The rearrangement links TRBV27 to TRBJ2-5; perhaps TRBD2 as D (5 bases). Germline V lookup: CDR1 MNHEY, CDR2 SMNVEV (reference sequence). Trimming stripped 8 bases from V and 4 bases from J, with 17 bases between. The CDR3 is 14 amino acids. DNA of the CDR3: TGTGCCAGCTCTGTGGGTAGCGCCCTAGAGACCCAGTACTTC. This codes for CASSVGSALETQYF.

This clone was recorded a few times. The gene calls are TRBV30 and TRBJ1-1; D gene uncertain. V was trimmed by 1 base and J by 1 base, leaving 7 bases between them. The CDR3 covers 13 residues. The germline gives CDR1 GTSNPN, CDR2 SVGIG (reference sequence). CDR3 coding DNA: TGTGCCTGGAGTGAGGGTGGGAACACTGAAGCTTTCTTT. The encoded protein is CAWSEGGNTEAFF.

The genes are TRBV28 and TRBJ2-7; D unclear. V lost 3 bases, J lost 7 bases, and 13 bases lay in between. The length of the CDR3 is 13 residues. Germline lookup yields CDR1 MDHEN and CDR2 SYDVKM. CDR3 in amino acids: CASSFRAQEEQYF. The CDR3 DNA reads TGTGCCAGCAGTTTCCGGGCCCAAGAAGAGCAGTACTTC.

V gene TRBV28 combines with J gene TRBJ2-2; 9 bases align to TRBD2. The CDR3 covers 14 residues. The junction had 1 base not matched to a gene; V was cut back by 2 bases and J by 6 bases. The V gene's germline CDR1 is MDHEN and CDR2 SYDVKM. CDR3 in DNA: TGTGCCAGCAGTTTAGCGGGAGGGCCCGGGGAGCTGTTTTTT. This encodes CASSLAGGPGELFF.

This chain joins TRBV5-4 and TRBJ2-1; D not certain. The length of the CDR3 is 13 residues. V lost 0 bases and J 1 base, leaving 2 bases between the germline ends. Germline CDR1 SGHNT, CDR2 YYREEE (reference sequence). The CDR3 bases are TGTGCCAGCAGCTTGGTTTCCTACAATGAGCAGTTCTTC. This codes for CASSLVSYNEQFF.

The rearrangement joins TRBV4-1 to TRBJ2-7; D ambiguous. Germline values: CDR1 MGHRA, CDR2 YSYEKL. The CDR3 contains 15 residues. V lost 3 bases to trimming and J lost 3 bases, with 15 bases between them. In DNA form, the CDR3 reads TGCGCCAGCAGCCAGGGCTGGAGCGTGGACTACGAGCAGTACTTC. It specifies CASSQGWSVDYEQYF.

This sequence joins TRBV28 and TRBJ2-7, with a weak D call TRBD2 (6 bases). V was trimmed by 6 bases and J by 2 bases, leaving 11 bases between them. CDR3 length: 13 residues. Germline lookup yields CDR1 MDHEN and CDR2 SYDVKM. CDR3 nucleotide sequence: TGTGCCAGCAGCCACTGGGGGGCCTACGAGCAGTACTTC. It codes for CASSHWGAYEQYF.

The chain joins TRBV9 to TRBJ2-7; 10 bases line up with TRBD2. Germline-derived CDR1 and CDR2 are SGDLS and YYNGEE. Trimming removed 3 bases from V and 2 bases from J; junction bases left unmatched: 5. CDR3 length: 15 amino acids. CDR3 residues: CASSGDSGRPYEQYF. The CDR3 coding sequence is TGTGCCAGCAGCGGAGATAGCGGGAGGCCCTACGAGCAGTACTTC. The variable domain in full, with the rest retrieved from reference TRBV9 and TRBJ2-7, is DSGVTQTPKHLITATGQRVTLRCSPRSGDLSVYWYQQSLDQGLQFLIQYYNGEERAKGNILERFSAQQFPDLHSELNLSSLELGDSALYFCASSGDSGRPYEQYFGPGTRLTVT.

The chain joins TRBV27 to TRBJ1-2; 10 bases match TRBD1. Trimming at V came to 1 base and at J to 1 base, leaving 6 bases not matched to a gene. The CDR3 spans 17 residues. Germline lookup yields CDR1 MNHEY and CDR2 SMNVEV (reference sequence). The CDR3 loop is CASSLLGGTGVNYGYTF. CDR3 DNA sequence: TGTGCCAGCAGTTTATTGGGTGGGACAGGGGTTAACTATGGCTACACCTTC.

This chain uses TRBV27 with TRBJ2-7; 11 nucleotides align to TRBD2. CDR1 is MNHEY and CDR2 is SMNVEV in the germline V gene (reference sequence). The CDR3 runs 15 residues. V dropped 6 bases and J dropped 0; count of bases not matched to a gene: 4. The CDR3 here is CASSKTSGTSYEQYF. The CDR3 nucleotides are TGTGCCAGCAGCAAGACTAGCGGGACCTCCTACGAGCAGTACTTC.

The chain recombines TRBV6-5 with TRBJ2-7; D possibly corresponds to TRBD2 (6 bases). This CDR3 is 16 amino acids long. Germline CDR1 is MNHEY and CDR2 is SVGAGI. The germline V and J ends were trimmed by 0 bases and 0 bases, with 12 bases remaining between them. CDR3 nucleotide sequence: TGTGCCAGCAGTTACTCAGTTAGCGGAAACTCCTACGAGCAGTACTTC. The encoded protein is CASSYSVSGNSYEQYF.

The chain links TRBV27 to TRBJ2-7; D unclear. The CDR3 is made up of 11 amino acids. Germline CDR1 reads MNHEY; CDR2 reads SMNVEV (reference sequence). V shed 5 bases and J shed 3 bases, with 5 bases lying between them. DNA of the CDR3: TGTGCCAGCAGTGACGGCTACGAGCAGTACTTC. Residues: CASSDGYEQYF.

The chain is built from TRBV28 and TRBJ2-3, with D possibly matching TRBD2 (6 bases). V was cut by 2 bases and J by 4 bases, with 13 bases left in between. From germline, CDR1 is MDHEN and CDR2 SYDVKM. The length of the CDR3 is 15 residues. The CDR3 sequence is CASSLMVASADTQYF. The CDR3 DNA reads as TGTGCCAGCAGTTTAATGGTGGCTAGCGCAGATACGCAGTATTTT.

The chain employs TRBV5-6 and TRBJ2-3; no firm D call. The length of the CDR3 is 16 residues. CDR1 and CDR2 from the germline V gene are SGHDT and YYEEEE. The V end lost 4 bases, the J end lost 3 bases, and 18 bases lay between the germline ends. Here the CDR3 DNA reads TGTGCCAGCAGCCCCTTTCTGCCGGACCCAACAGATACGCAGTATTTT. Protein sequence: CASSPFLPDPTDTQYF.